Listed below are T cell receptor beta chains from one sample, sequenced in a study of cytomegalovirus exposure and HLA in healthy donors. The table came from immunoSEQ multiplex PCR; TCRdb's copy has only in-frame clones and leaves some out. This table holds 150,000 to 200,000 clones, about three quarters found once. Sequenced sample: PBMCs. The receptors shown here come from a woman aged 40 to 55 in good health and CMV-seronegative. Each CDR3 is given with its conserved first and last residue. Each record gives: V gene, D gene, clone size, J gene, CDR3 DNA, CDR3 protein. D genes are given only for firm matches. Clone size is shown for a subset of rows, as once, few, many or a class of expanded clone.

TRBV4-1	.	.	TRBJ2-7	TGCGCCAGCAGCCAAGAGAGGGTTGCCTACGAGCAGTACTTC	CASSQERVAYEQYF
TRBV6-1	.	.	TRBJ1-1	TGTGCCAGCAGCTTGGACAGGAACACTGAAGCTTTCTTT	CASSLDRNTEAFF
TRBV6-4	TRBD1	few	TRBJ1-2	TGTGCCAGCTGGGACAGGGTATACTATGGCTACACCTTC	CASWDRVYYGYTF
TRBV7-6	TRBD2	.	TRBJ2-1	TGTGCCAGCAGCCGGACCCTAGCGGGGGGGCACAATGAGCAGTTCTTC	CASSRTLAGGHNEQFF
TRBV11-3	.	.	TRBJ1-5	TGTGCCAGCAGCTCCGGTTACGGCAATCAGCCCCAGCATTTT	CASSSGYGNQPQHF
TRBV27	TRBD1	.	TRBJ2-2	TGTGCCAGCAGTTTACTCTGGGGACAGGGGTGGGCCGGGGAGCTGTTTTTT	CASSLLWGQGWAGELFF
TRBV5-1	.	.	TRBJ2-1	TGCGCCAGCAGCTTTTTCGATGAGCAGTTCTTC	CASSFFDEQFF
TRBV9	.	.	TRBJ1-4	TGTGCCAGCAGCGTAGACAGGGATGAAAAACTGTTTTTT	CASSVDRDEKLFF
TRBV9	TRBD1	.	TRBJ2-6	TGTGCCAGCAGCACAGACAGGGCTGGGGCCAACGTCCTGACTTTC	CASSTDRAGANVLTF
TRBV5-6	.	few	TRBJ2-1	TGTGCCAGCAGCTTCATATCGGAGTACAATGAGCAGTTCTTC	CASSFISEYNEQFF
TRBV12-5	.	.	TRBJ2-5	TGTGCTAGTGGACTTGGGGCAGGGTCAGAGACCCAGTACTTC	CASGLGAGSETQYF
TRBV2	TRBD2	.	TRBJ2-5	TGTGCCAGCAGTATACCCCGGGGGGGCCAAGAGACCCAGTACTTC	CASSIPRGGQETQYF
TRBV7-9	TRBD1	.	TRBJ2-5	TGTGCCAGCAGCTTGTTAGGGACAGGGGGCAAGACCCAGTACTTC	CASSLLGTGGKTQYF
TRBV19	TRBD1	.	TRBJ1-4	TGTGCCAGCCTCCTGGGACAGGGGGCGGATCGGGCAACTAATGAAAAACTGTTTTTT	CASLLGQGADRATNEKLFF
TRBV11-2	TRBD1	.	TRBJ1-2	TGTGCCAGCAGCTCCCTACGGGACAGGGGTGGATGGGGTTACTTC	CASSSLRDRGGWGYF
TRBV21-1	.	few	TRBJ2-7	TGTGCCAGCAGCGCAACCTCTAGCGGGGAAGTCTACGAGCAGTACTTC	CASSATSSGEVYEQYF
TRBV5-1	TRBD2	few	TRBJ2-1	TGCGCCAGCGGATGGACTAGCGGGGGCTCCGATGAGCAGTTCTTC	CASGWTSGGSDEQFF
TRBV7-9	.	.	TRBJ2-7	TGTTCCAGCAGCTTATTTCTGGGGCCCACCTACGAGCAGTACTTC	CSSSLFLGPTYEQYF
TRBV6-1	.	.	TRBJ1-6	TGTGCCAGCCTCCAGGTTTCCCCACCCCTCCACTTT	CASLQVSPPLHF
TRBV15	.	.	TRBJ1-4	TGTGTCACCGAGCGGGGGCGAGGGGAAAAACTGTTTTTT	CVTERGRGEKLFF
TRBV6-1	.	.	TRBJ2-5	TGTGCCAGCAGTGACTACAGGAGGGGAGAGACCCAGTACTTC	CASSDYRRGETQYF
TRBV5-1	.	.	TRBJ1-6	TGCGCCAGCAGCGCAAAGGGACAACCTCAGAGCTCCTATAATTCACCCCTCCACTTT	CASSAKGQPQSSYNSPLHF
TRBV19	.	few	TRBJ1-6	TGTGCCAGTAGTACAGGGTCCGGGCCACCCCTCCACTTT	CASSTGSGPPLHF
TRBV7-7	.	.	TRBJ2-3	TGTGCCAGCAGCCCCCAGTTAGCGCCCAACACAGATACGCAGTATTTT	CASSPQLAPNTDTQYF
TRBV4-2	.	.	TRBJ2-5	TGTGCCAGCAGCCAACCCTCAGAAGAGACCCAGTACTTC	CASSQPSEETQYF
TRBV18	.	.	TRBJ1-1	TGTGCCAGCTCACCAGGGGCAGGGGTTAGAGCTTTCTTT	CASSPGAGVRAFF
TRBV5-1	TRBD2	.	TRBJ2-1	TGCGCCAGCAGCTTGGCACTAGCGGTAAGCAATGAGCAGTTCTTC	CASSLALAVSNEQFF
TRBV4-1	TRBD2	.	TRBJ2-5	TGCGCCAGCAGCCAAGTGGGCGGGGAGCGGGATGAGACCCAGTACTTC	CASSQVGGERDETQYF
TRBV4-1	TRBD1	.	TRBJ1-4	TGCGCCAGCAGCCGAGTAGGGGGCCTAAACCGTGAAAAACTGTTTTTT	CASSRVGGLNREKLFF
TRBV6-5	TRBD2	.	TRBJ2-5	TGTGCCAGCAGTTACACGCGGGGGGCCGGGGAGACCCAGTACTTC	CASSYTRGAGETQYF
TRBV4-1	.	.	TRBJ1-6	TGCGCCAGCAGCCAAGAGCCCGGACCCCTCCACTTT	CASSQEPGPLHF
TRBV5-4	.	.	TRBJ1-6	TGTGCCAGCAGCTTGCGGGGGGCAAGTAATTCACCCCTCCACTTT	CASSLRGASNSPLHF
TRBV6-1	TRBD1	.	TRBJ1-2	TGTGCCAGCAGTGAGACCGGGACAGGGCCCTATGGCTACACCTTC	CASSETGTGPYGYTF
TRBV27	TRBD2	.	TRBJ2-1	TGTGCCAGCAGTTTACCCAGCGGGGGAGTCGGAGAGCAGTTCTTC	CASSLPSGGVGEQFF
TRBV2	TRBD1	once	TRBJ1-5	TGTGCCAGTGTGGGACAGCAAAATCAGCCCCAGCATTTT	CASVGQQNQPQHF
TRBV5-1	.	.	TRBJ1-2	TGCGCCAGCAGCTCCGGGGGAGGATCTGGCTATGGCTACACCTTC	CASSSGGGSGYGYTF
TRBV7-7	TRBD2	.	TRBJ2-2	TGTGCCAGCAGCTTAGATTCGGGGGGGAACACCGGGGAGCTGTTTTTT	CASSLDSGGNTGELFF
TRBV9	.	few	TRBJ1-6	TGTGCCAGCAGCGTAGGTGGTGGCAGGGGATTTCGTTCACCCCTCCACTTT	CASSVGGGRGFRSPLHF
TRBV2	TRBD1	.	TRBJ1-1	TGTGCCAGCAGTGACCCCTTTGGGGACAGCAAAAGTGTCAACACTGAAGCTTTCTTT	CASSDPFGDSKSVNTEAFF
TRBV4-1	.	.	TRBJ2-7	TGCGCCAGCAGCCAAGCCACCCCGGGGTTTGGCTACGAGCAGTACTTC	CASSQATPGFGYEQYF
TRBV6-5	.	once	TRBJ1-3	TGTGCCAGCAGGGGGACACTCTCTGGAAACACCATATATTTT	CASRGTLSGNTIYF
TRBV5-1	TRBD2	.	TRBJ2-1	TGCGCCAGCAGCTTGGCTCTAGCGGGGGAGGGAGAGCAGTTCTTC	CASSLALAGEGEQFF